A selection of T cell receptor beta chains follows, all from one sample in a study of neurological immune-mediated disorders. MiXCR was run by TCRdb on the 5' RACE reads, yielding one entry per CDR3 protein. The data show approximately 82,000 distinct CDR3 sequences, with around an eighth seen just once and nearly 7% held by the top ten. Sequencing was performed on PBMCs. The receptors were sampled from a woman between 45 and 60 years old in good health. Each CDR3 is given with its conserved first and last residue. The D gene is left open where the match is weak. Clone size is shown for a subset of rows, as once, few, many or a class of expanded clone.

cdr3_aa cdr3_nt j_call clone_size v_call cdr3_length d_call
CASSLDPTTEAFF TGCGCCAGCAGCTTGGATCCTACCACTGAAGCTTTCTTT TRBJ1-1 many TRBV5-1 13 NA
CSQLLQGLNNEAFF TGCAGTCAGCTCTTACAGGGGTTGAACAATGAAGCTTTCTTT TRBJ1-1 NA TRBV20-1 14 TRBD1
CASSPTSYGGYTF TGCGCCAGCAGCCCCACATCCTACGGAGGCTACACCTTC TRBJ1-2 many TRBV5-1 13 NA
CSARDPAGGPFGTDTQYF TGCAGTGCTAGAGATCCGGCGGGAGGGCCTTTTGGCACAGATACGCAGTATTTT TRBJ2-3 many TRBV20-1 18 TRBD2
CASSPYPGGTEAFF TGTGCCAGCTCACCGTATCCAGGGGGCACTGAAGCTTTCTTT TRBJ1-1 many TRBV18 14 TRBD1
CASSLETSGRPSSYNEQFF TGTGCCAGCAGCTTGGAGACTAGCGGGAGACCCAGCTCCTACAATGAGCAGTTCTTC TRBJ2-1 many TRBV11-2 19 TRBD2
CSSPGGFSYEQYF TGCAGTTCCCCTGGCGGGTTTTCCTACGAGCAGTACTTC TRBJ2-7 NA TRBV20-1 13 NA
CATSPQGYANTGELFF TGTGCCACCTCCCCACAGGGCTACGCGAACACCGGGGAGCTGTTTTTT TRBJ2-2 many TRBV2 16 NA
CASSQTGLTYEQYF TGTGCCAGCAGCCAGACAGGCCTAACCTACGAGCAGTACTTC TRBJ2-7 many TRBV6-5 14 NA
CASSLSRGGGGTEAFF TGCGCCAGCAGCTTGAGTCGCGGGGGAGGCGGCACTGAAGCTTTCTTT TRBJ1-1 few TRBV5-1 16 NA
CASSLSDRMGGYTF TGCGCCAGCAGCTTGTCCGACAGGATGGGGGGCTACACCTTC TRBJ1-2 many TRBV5-1 14 NA
CASSLGGTGDYNEQFF TGCGCCAGCAGCTTGGGCGGGACAGGGGACTACAATGAGCAGTTCTTC TRBJ2-1 many TRBV5-1 16 TRBD1
CASSVVTTGELFF TGTGCCAGCAGCGTAGTGACCACCGGGGAGCTGTTTTTT TRBJ2-2 few TRBV9 13 NA
CASSLGHGGTDTQYF TGCGCCAGCAGCTTAGGGCACGGTGGGACAGATACGCAGTATTTT TRBJ2-3 many TRBV5-1 15 NA
CASSPLRETQYF TGTGCCAGCAGCCCCCTTAGGGAGACCCAGTACTTC TRBJ2-5 many TRBV7-2 12 NA
CASSLTTGGTGELFF TGCGCCAGCAGCTTGACGACAGGGGGCACCGGGGAGCTGTTTTTT TRBJ2-2 many TRBV5-1 15 TRBD1
CASSRTTFNYEQYF TGTGCCAGCAGCCGTACAACATTCAACTACGAGCAGTACTTC TRBJ2-7 few TRBV7-6 14 NA
CASSSTDRPQETQYF TGTGCCAGCAGTTCGACCGACAGACCCCAAGAGACCCAGTACTTC TRBJ2-5 many TRBV12-3/TRBV12-4 15 NA
CSANRLAGSNEQFF TGCAGTGCTAACCGACTAGCGGGAAGCAATGAGCAGTTCTTC TRBJ2-1 NA TRBV20-1 14 TRBD2
CSARDPLAGRYEQFF TGCAGTGCTAGAGATCCCCTAGCGGGGAGGTACGAGCAGTTCTTC TRBJ2-1 many TRBV20-1 15 TRBD2
CASSSRKTSGNEQFF TGTGCAAGCAGCAGTCGAAAGACTAGTGGCAATGAGCAGTTCTTC TRBJ2-1 NA TRBV15 15 NA
CASSLGTSYNEQFF TGTGCCAGCAGCTTAGGGACAAGCTACAATGAGCAGTTCTTC TRBJ2-1 many TRBV11-2 14 NA
CASSPGREGQPQHF TGCGCCAGCAGCCCGGGCAGGGAAGGCCAGCCCCAGCATTTT TRBJ1-5 many TRBV5-1 14 NA